This T cell receptor beta chain was identified in a study of technical replicates of blood from several donors. The CDR3 is made up of 18 amino acids. The germline V gene encodes CDR1 LGHNA and CDR2 YNFKEQ. With 3 bases clipped from V and 4 bases from J, the junction kept 15 bases outside the gene matches. The method was immunoSEQ multiplex PCR; TCRdb's version includes in-frame clones alone and lacks a portion of them. The sample lists tens of thousands of clones; roughly 96% were seen once. The source of this sequence is a human donor in good health. Sequenced: T cells isolated from PBMCs. The rearrangement links TRBV4-2 to TRBJ1-2; 9 bases match TRBD1. CDR3 bases: TGTGCCAGCAGCCATGATATCAGGACAGGGGTTCTCGGCTATGGCTACACCTTC. This translates into CASSHDIRTGVLGYGYTF.